This T cell receptor (beta chain) was found in a study of T-cell memory formation after mild COVID-19. TCRdb itself ran the 5' RACE reads through MiXCR, one entry per CDR3 protein. The sample lists approximately 52,000 distinct CDR3 sequences; roughly a tenth were seen once. V dropped 1 base and J dropped 2; count of bases not matched to a gene: 6. This CDR3 contains 17 residues. Germline V gene lookup returns CDR1 SGHAT and CDR2 FQNNGV. Notes on this clonotype: No antigen is known for it.

The study's findings and limits: CD4/CD8 balance characterized clones contracting day 15 to 85, and CD4+ skew characterized later expanders.

Sequences were obtained from PBMCs or a T cell subset sorted from them (not recorded which). The TCR sequence derives from an adult woman who had mild COVID-19 (a few samples of this study predate the infection). Cell type and time point are not known. This rearrangement joins TRBV11-2 to TRBJ1-2; TRBD1 matches at 11 bases. CDR3 bases: TGTGCCAGCAGCTTAGGGACAGGGGGCATGGGGAACTATGGCTACACCTTC. Encoded protein: CASSLGTGGMGNYGYTF.